These 21 T cell receptor beta chains originate from one sample sequenced in a study of Ad26.COV2.S vaccination and SARS-CoV-2 variants. Here immunoSEQ multiplex PCR was the method, and the copy in TCRdb shows in-frame clones only, minus some. This table has 440,000 or so clones, roughly nine tenths appearing once. The treatment was: 19 received Ad26.COV2.S at low or high dose, single or two shots; 5 received placebo; per-sample allocation not given. Sampling was performed 63 days after the first vaccine or placebo injection. The source material was peripheral blood, sampled in a trial of Ad26.COV2.S vaccine versus placebo. Receptor source: a person between 18 and 60 years old who received the Ad26.COV2.S COVID-19 vaccine or a placebo.

This sequence joins TRBV9 and TRBJ2-3, with D tentatively TRBD1 or TRBD2 (5 bases each). CDR1 is SGDLS, CDR2 YYNGEE, per germline. V dropped 3 bases and J dropped 0 bases, with 8 bases sitting between them. This CDR3 spans 14 amino acids. DNA of the CDR3: TGTGCCAGCAGCGGGGACGGCAGCACAGATACGCAGTATTTT. Its translation is CASSGDGSTDTQYF.

This chain joins TRBV7-3 and TRBJ2-5, with 8 bases aligning to TRBD1. Germline assignment: CDR1 SGHTA and CDR2 FQGTGA. This CDR3 comprises 14 residues. V lost 5 bases to trimming and J lost 6 bases; unmatched junction nucleotides: 8. The CDR3 spells CASSAFQGAKTQYF. The CDR3 DNA is TGTGCCAGCAGCGCTTTCCAGGGGGCGAAGACCCAGTACTTC.

The V gene is TRBV6-5, the J gene TRBJ2-5, with 12 nucleotides matching TRBD1. Germline CDR1 is MNHEY and CDR2 is SVGAGI. CDR3 length: 16 residues. With 4 bases clipped from V and 5 bases from J, the junction kept 8 bases outside the gene matches. This CDR3 reads CASSLGTGGLRETQYF. DNA for the CDR3: TGTGCCAGCAGTTTGGGGACAGGGGGCTTAAGGGAGACCCAGTACTTC.

The chain has TRBV7-9 and TRBJ2-1; tentatively, D is TRBD1 or TRBD2 (5 bases each). This CDR3 is 19 amino acids long. Per the germline V gene, CDR1 is SEHNR and CDR2 is FQNEAQ (reference sequence). The ends were cut back, 0 bases at V and 10 bases at J, with 28 bases in the middle. This chain's CDR3 is CASSLAPVRGPRTEREQFF. The CDR3 DNA is TGTGCCAGCAGCTTAGCGCCTGTAAGGGGACCCCGGACGGAGCGCGAGCAGTTCTTC.

CDR3 in DNA: TGCGCCAGCAGCGCTAGGGACAGGGGCGGAACCGGGGAGCTGTTTTTT. This translates into CASSARDRGGTGELFF. The chain uses TRBV5-1 and TRBJ2-2; 10 nucleotides agree with TRBD1. The V segment lost 4 bases and the J segment 5 bases; nucleotides outside the gene matches: 8. The CDR3 sequence is 16 residues long. Germline CDR1 SGHRS, CDR2 YFSETQ.

This chain joins TRBV28 and TRBJ1-2, with D perhaps TRBD1 (5 bases). Trimming took off 5 bases at V and 4 bases at J, with 14 bases between the two ends. The CDR3 runs to 14 residues. CDR1 is MDHEN and CDR2 is SYDVKM in the germline V gene. DNA of the CDR3: TGTGCCAGCAGTCCCCGGACAACAGGCTATGGCTACACCTTC. It encodes CASSPRTTGYGYTF.

This clone was recorded a few times. The junction differs from germline at one of its ends, possibly a read error. The rearrangement joins TRBV6-2 or TRBV6-3 to TRBJ2-7; D remains ambiguous. Germline lookup yields CDR1 MNHEY and CDR2 SVGEGT. This CDR3 is built from 12 residues. DNA of the CDR3: TGTGCCAGCAGCCAAGACAAGTACGGGCAGTACTTC. Translated: CASSQDKYGQYF.

This clone has just one count. The genes are TRBV7-2 and TRBJ2-3, with D possibly being TRBD2 (6 bases). Trimming pared 5 bases from V and 7 bases from J, leaving 16 bases between. CDR1 and CDR2 (germline): SGHTA, FQGNSA. The CDR3 is made up of 14 amino acids. The CDR3 bases are TGTGCCAGCAGCCCCCCACCACGGGGGTATACGCAGTATTTT. Its translation is CASSPPPRGYTQYF. The full variable domain, with the rest looked up from reference TRBV7-2 and TRBJ2-3, is GAGVSQSPSNKVTEKGKDVELRCDPISGHTALYWYRQSLGQGLEFLIYFQGNSAPDKSGLPSDRFSAERTGGSVSTLTIQRTQQEDSAVYLCASSPPPRGYTQYFGPGTRLTVL.

V is TRBV15 and J is TRBJ2-1; TRBD2 aligns across 11 bases. Germline loops: CDR1 LNHNV, CDR2 YYDKDF (reference sequence). This CDR3 is 17 amino acids long. Unmatched junction bases numbered 10, after V lost 0 bases and J lost 9 bases. CDR3 bases: TGTGCCACCAGCAGAGATATTGGGCTAGCGGGAGGAGGTGAGCAGTTCTTC. Protein: CATSRDIGLAGGGEQFF. Combining the CDR3 with reference TRBV15 and TRBJ2-1 gives the whole variable domain DAMVIQNPRYQVTQFGKPVTLSCSQTLNHNVMYWYQQKSSQAPKLLFHYYDKDFNNEADTPDNFQSRRPNTSFCFLDIRSPGLGDTAMYLCATSRDIGLAGGGEQFFGPGTRLTVL.

This clone was picked up one time. The chain recombines TRBV11-2 with TRBJ2-1; no clear D. The CDR3 covers 12 residues. The germline V and J ends were trimmed by 1 base and 9 bases, with 7 bases remaining between them. From germline, CDR1 is SGHAT and CDR2 FQNNGV. CDR3 region: CASSLVGAEQFF. The CDR3 DNA follows: TGTGCCAGCAGCTTAGTCGGTGCTGAGCAGTTCTTC.

The chain couples TRBV5-1 to TRBJ1-6; TRBD1 matches 9 bases. Trimming cost V 4 bases and J 7 bases; bases outside gene matches: 6. This CDR3 is built from 15 residues. CDR1 is SGHRS, CDR2 YFSETQ, per germline. The CDR3 protein is CASSPRQGGNSPLHF. The CDR3 DNA follows: TGCGCCAGCAGCCCAAGACAGGGGGGAAATTCACCCCTCCACTTT.

The V and J genes are TRBV6-5 and TRBJ2-7; the D is unclear. The length of the CDR3 is 11 residues. Germline CDR1 reads MNHEY; CDR2 reads SVGAGI. Between the trimmed V and J ends, which lost 6 bases and 6 bases, there was a span of 9 bases. CDR3 sequence reads: CASRVGPEQYF. For the CDR3, the DNA is TGTGCCAGCAGGGTAGGTCCCGAGCAGTACTTC.

V gene TRBV19 combines with J gene TRBJ1-5; 11 nucleotides agree with TRBD1. The V and J ends lost 5 bases and 6 bases, in that order; junction bases with no gene match: 9. CDR1 and CDR2 from the germline V gene are LNHDA and SQIVND (reference sequence). The CDR3 sequence is 16 residues long. CDR3 coding DNA: TGTGCCAGTAGTTCGCGCAGCGGGACAGGGGGTCAGCCCCAGCATTTT. Its protein is CASSSRSGTGGQPQHF.

This rearrangement joins TRBV28 to TRBJ2-7; 8 nucleotides align to TRBD1. J lost 4 bases, V lost 8 bases, and 19 bases had no gene match. CDR1 and CDR2 from the germline V gene are MDHEN and SYDVKM. This CDR3 has 17 residues. This CDR3 reads CASLSQTVGQGAYEQYF. The CDR3 DNA follows: TGTGCCAGCCTTTCCCAAACGGTGGGGCAGGGGGCGTACGAGCAGTACTTC.

This clone appeared once. Other nucleotide sequences in the sample specify the same CDR3. The chain uses TRBV6-5 and TRBJ2-7; D gene unclear. The CDR3 extends over 10 amino acids. The V end was cut by 8 bases, the J end by 4 bases, with 6 bases between. The V gene's germline CDR1 is MNHEY and CDR2 SVGAGI. The CDR3 nucleotides are TGTGCCAGCTCTGGGTACGAGCAGTACTTC. Residues: CASSGYEQYF.

This chain connects TRBV19 to TRBJ2-5; 7 bases match TRBD2. J gave up 2 bases and V 8 bases, and 5 bases lay outside the gene matches. The CDR3 loop spans 13 amino acids. Germline loops: CDR1 LNHDA, CDR2 SQIVND (reference sequence). The CDR3 reads CASSTSLQETQYF. CDR3 DNA: TGTGCCAGTTCGACTAGCCTACAAGAGACCCAGTACTTC.

V gene TRBV6-5 combines with J gene TRBJ2-7; unclear D gene. Germline assignment: CDR1 MNHEY and CDR2 SVGAGI. V was trimmed by 2 bases and J by 5 bases, leaving 10 bases between them. This CDR3 is 13 amino acids long. CDR3 nucleotides: TGTGCCAGCAGTTACATCCTCGGAAACGAGCAGTACTTC. Its translation is CASSYILGNEQYF.

The table lists this clone with a count of one. The rearrangement uses TRBV7-9 and TRBJ2-3; TRBD2 matches at 8 bases. Germline-derived CDR1 and CDR2 are SEHNR and FQNEAQ (reference sequence). The CDR3 is 16 amino acids. J lost 0 bases, V lost 5 bases, and 7 bases had no gene match. The CDR3 DNA reads as TGTGCCAGCAGCCTTAATAGCGGGGTGAGCACAGATACGCAGTATTTT. It translates to CASSLNSGVSTDTQYF.

V is TRBV27 and J is TRBJ2-2; D is uncertain. The CDR3 loop spans 13 amino acids. The V end was cut by 5 bases, the J end by 4 bases, with 8 bases between. CDR1 and CDR2 from the germline V gene are MNHEY and SMNVEV (reference sequence). The CDR3 DNA follows: TGTGCCAGCAGTCCACAACTCACCGGGGAGCTGTTTTTT. Its protein is CASSPQLTGELFF.

This chain links TRBV27 with TRBJ1-1, with D possibly being TRBD1 (5 bases). Trimming pared 5 bases from V and 5 bases from J, leaving 9 bases between. Germline V CDR1 and CDR2: MNHEY, SMNVEV (reference sequence). The CDR3 sequence is 12 residues long. The CDR3 DNA follows: TGTGCCAGCAGTACCCCAGGGACTGAAGCTTTCTTT. Translating it yields CASSTPGTEAFF.

The chain is built from TRBV6-5 and TRBJ1-2; 7 bases are shared with TRBD1. CDR1 is MNHEY, CDR2 SVGAGI, per germline. The J segment lost 4 bases and the V segment lost 7 bases, leaving 3 bases of the junction unmatched. The CDR3 loop spans 12 amino acids. The CDR3 sequence is CASKTGLYGYTF. In DNA form, the CDR3 reads TGTGCCAGCAAGACAGGGCTCTATGGCTACACCTTC.